This T cell receptor (beta chain) was captured by sequencing in a study of OX40 agonist ivuxolimab in advanced cancers. Study-level information: People who had prior anti-PD-1, anti-PD-L1 or anti-CTLA-4 therapy could take part, and under 50% had some.

CDR3 size: 13 residues. CDR1 and CDR2 from the germline V gene are MNHEY and SMNVEV (reference sequence). V dropped 8 bases and J dropped 5; count of bases not matched to a gene: 8. TCRdb's table, derived via immunoSEQ multiplex PCR, lists solely in-frame clones and lacks some. Found here are tens of thousands of clones, approximately 90% of them singletons; the top ten hold 18%. The receptor's source is an adult with an advanced solid tumor such as melanoma, head and neck, liver or kidney cancer. The chain uses TRBV27 and TRBJ1-2; 7 bases agree with TRBD1. The source material was CD4+ or CD8+ T cells sorted from blood, sampled in a trial of the OX40 agonist ivuxolimab. The DNA of the CDR3 is TGTGCCAGCGCCACAGGGGTGGGATATGGCTACACCTTC. Translation: CASATGVGYGYTF.